This is a list of T cell receptor beta chains from one sample in a study of memory CD8 T cells in hepatitis C reinfection. The repertoire was sequenced with immunoSEQ multiplex PCR; TCRdb's copy has only in-frame clones and lacks some. Here the sample spans around 45,000 clones, approximately 87% being singletons. Sequenced: naive CD8+ T cells sorted from blood. The receptor source for this set is a man younger than 35 with hepatitis C virus infection. The CDR3 runs from the conserved cysteine through the conserved F or W. D genes are given only for firm matches. The size field is filled for only some rows; it gives once, few, many or a size class.

clone_size: .
v_call: TRBV7-2
d_call: TRBD1
j_call: TRBJ1-2
cdr3_nt: TGTGCCAGCAGCCCGGGACAGGTCTCGAATGGCTACACCTTC
cdr3_aa: CASSPGQVSNGYTF

clone_size: .
v_call: TRBV11-2
d_call: .
j_call: TRBJ2-7
cdr3_nt: TGTGCCAGCAGCTTAGGGGGGGTCGAGCAGTACTTC
cdr3_aa: CASSLGGVEQYF

clone_size: .
v_call: TRBV2
d_call: .
j_call: TRBJ2-3
cdr3_nt: TGTGCCAGCGAGGGGGGCACAGATACGCAGTATTTT
cdr3_aa: CASEGGTDTQYF

clone_size: .
v_call: TRBV29-1
d_call: .
j_call: TRBJ2-1
cdr3_nt: TGCAGCGTTGAGCGGTCATCCTACAATGAGCAGTTCTTC
cdr3_aa: CSVERSSYNEQFF

clone_size: .
v_call: TRBV27
d_call: .
j_call: TRBJ2-1
cdr3_nt: TGTGCCAGCAGTCTTGCGGTTTACAATGAGCAGTTCTTC
cdr3_aa: CASSLAVYNEQFF

clone_size: few
v_call: TRBV4-1
d_call: TRBD1
j_call: TRBJ2-7
cdr3_nt: TGCGCCAGCAGCCAACAGGGGGACCTGAGGGAGCAGTACTTC
cdr3_aa: CASSQQGDLREQYF

clone_size: .
v_call: TRBV6-1
d_call: TRBD1
j_call: TRBJ1-5
cdr3_nt: TGTGCCAGCAGTGATCCGGGACAGGACCTTTGGCCCCAGCATTTT
cdr3_aa: CASSDPGQDLWPQHF

clone_size: .
v_call: TRBV28
d_call: TRBD2
j_call: TRBJ2-7
cdr3_nt: TGTGCCAGCAGTTTATCCCCGGGACTAGCGGGCTACGAGCAGTACTTC
cdr3_aa: CASSLSPGLAGYEQYF

clone_size: .
v_call: TRBV7-2
d_call: .
j_call: TRBJ1-2
cdr3_nt: TGTGCCAGCAGCAGCCGGGACACCGCTAAGGGCTATGGCTACACCTTC
cdr3_aa: CASSSRDTAKGYGYTF

clone_size: .
v_call: TRBV7-2
d_call: .
j_call: TRBJ2-7
cdr3_nt: TGTGCCAGCAGCTTAGTCCGGGGCTCCTACGAGCAGTACTTC
cdr3_aa: CASSLVRGSYEQYF

clone_size: .
v_call: TRBV2
d_call: .
j_call: TRBJ1-5
cdr3_nt: TGCGCCAGCAGTGAGACAGGACAGCCCCAGCATTTT
cdr3_aa: CASSETGQPQHF

clone_size: .
v_call: TRBV6-1
d_call: .
j_call: TRBJ2-1
cdr3_nt: TGTGCCAGCAGCGCGCGAGGGAGTTATCCTGAGCAGTTCTTC
cdr3_aa: CASSARGSYPEQFF

clone_size: .
v_call: TRBV5-1
d_call: .
j_call: TRBJ1-1
cdr3_nt: TGCGCCAGCAGCTTGGCAGGGGTAACTGAAGCTTTCTTT
cdr3_aa: CASSLAGVTEAFF

clone_size: .
v_call: TRBV18
d_call: .
j_call: TRBJ1-4
cdr3_nt: TGTGCCAGCTCCCTCGGGACATTGGCCAATGAAAAACTGTTTTTT
cdr3_aa: CASSLGTLANEKLFF

clone_size: .
v_call: TRBV2
d_call: TRBD1
j_call: TRBJ2-2
cdr3_nt: TGTGCCAGCAGTGAAGGTGGGACAGGGATCCTACCGGAAGGAATCGGGGAGCTGTTTTTT
cdr3_aa: CASSEGGTGILPEGIGELFF

clone_size: .
v_call: TRBV4-1
d_call: .
j_call: TRBJ2-7
cdr3_nt: TGCGCCAGCAGCCAAGTCTTCCCAACAGGGTTACGCTACGAGCAGTACTTC
cdr3_aa: CASSQVFPTGLRYEQYF

clone_size: few
v_call: TRBV7-6
d_call: .
j_call: TRBJ1-5
cdr3_nt: TGTGCCAGCAGCTTGTTAAGGGGGCAGCCCCAGCATTTT
cdr3_aa: CASSLLRGQPQHF

clone_size: .
v_call: TRBV4-3
d_call: .
j_call: TRBJ1-2
cdr3_nt: TGCGCCAGCAGCCACCCGGACAGCGTAACTAACTATGGCTACACCTTC
cdr3_aa: CASSHPDSVTNYGYTF

clone_size: .
v_call: TRBV7-2
d_call: .
j_call: TRBJ2-1
cdr3_nt: TGTGCCTGCGGGGGCGGGGGAGGTAAGACCTACAATGAGCAGTTCTTC
cdr3_aa: CACGGGGGKTYNEQFF

clone_size: .
v_call: TRBV5-1
d_call: TRBD1
j_call: TRBJ1-1
cdr3_nt: TGCGCCAGCAGAAGGGACAGCGAATACAACCGGCCTGAAGCTTTCTTT
cdr3_aa: CASRRDSEYNRPEAFF

clone_size: .
v_call: TRBV11-2
d_call: TRBD2
j_call: TRBJ2-5
cdr3_nt: TGTGCCAGCAGCCCTCGGACTAGCGGAGGGGAAGAGACCCAGTACTTC
cdr3_aa: CASSPRTSGGEETQYF

clone_size: .
v_call: TRBV19
d_call: TRBD2
j_call: TRBJ2-1
cdr3_nt: TGTGCCAGTAGTGTCATAGCGGGAGGGCCCTATGAGCAGTTCTTC
cdr3_aa: CASSVIAGGPYEQFF

clone_size: once
v_call: TRBV19
d_call: .
j_call: TRBJ2-2
cdr3_nt: TGTGCCAGCAAGGGAGTCGACACCGGGGAGCTGTTTTTT
cdr3_aa: CASKGVDTGELFF

clone_size: .
v_call: TRBV4-1
d_call: TRBD2
j_call: TRBJ2-5
cdr3_nt: TGCGCCAGCAGCCAAGTCCCGGGACTAGCGGGGAAAGAGACCCAGTACTTC
cdr3_aa: CASSQVPGLAGKETQYF

clone_size: .
v_call: TRBV5-4
d_call: .
j_call: TRBJ1-2
cdr3_nt: TGTGCCAGCAGCTTGGGTACAGGGACCTCTATTGGCTACACCTTC
cdr3_aa: CASSLGTGTSIGYTF

clone_size: .
v_call: TRBV11-2
d_call: .
j_call: TRBJ1-2
cdr3_nt: TGTGCCAGCAGCGCCGGGAGCCACTATGGCTACACCTTC
cdr3_aa: CASSAGSHYGYTF

clone_size: .
v_call: TRBV19
d_call: .
j_call: TRBJ2-1
cdr3_nt: TGTGCCAGTAGCCTACAGGTCTACTCCTACAATGAGCAGTTCTTC
cdr3_aa: CASSLQVYSYNEQFF

clone_size: .
v_call: TRBV11-2
d_call: .
j_call: TRBJ2-1
cdr3_nt: TGTGCCAGCAGCAAACCCCGGGGAGCGAGCTCCTACAATGAGCAGTTCTTC
cdr3_aa: CASSKPRGASSYNEQFF

clone_size: .
v_call: TRBV5-1
d_call: .
j_call: TRBJ2-2
cdr3_nt: TGCGCCAGCAGCTTGGGCAGGGGCACCGGGGAGCTGTTTTTT
cdr3_aa: CASSLGRGTGELFF

clone_size: few
v_call: TRBV5-1
d_call: TRBD1
j_call: TRBJ2-7
cdr3_nt: TGCGCCAGCAGCTGGGACAGGTCCTACGAGCAGTACTTC
cdr3_aa: CASSWDRSYEQYF

clone_size: .
v_call: TRBV19
d_call: .
j_call: TRBJ2-1
cdr3_nt: TGTGCCAGTATGACCCTTATGGGGGGGCCATACAATGAGCAGTTCTTC
cdr3_aa: CASMTLMGGPYNEQFF

clone_size: .
v_call: TRBV2
d_call: .
j_call: TRBJ2-3
cdr3_nt: TGTGCCAGCAGGGCCGGGACTGAGTTTCATTCGCAGTATTTT
cdr3_aa: CASRAGTEFHSQYF

clone_size: .
v_call: TRBV5-1
d_call: .
j_call: TRBJ2-7
cdr3_nt: TGCGCCAGCAGCTTGTCTGGCGGTGACTACGAGCAGTACTTC
cdr3_aa: CASSLSGGDYEQYF

clone_size: .
v_call: TRBV6-5
d_call: .
j_call: TRBJ2-5
cdr3_nt: TGTGCCAGCAGCCAAGGGGCTAGCGAAGAGACCCAGTACTTC
cdr3_aa: CASSQGASEETQYF

clone_size: .
v_call: TRBV9
d_call: TRBD1
j_call: TRBJ2-1
cdr3_nt: TGTGCCAGCAGCGTAGTGAAAGGGGGCAGACAAGCCCGGCCTGAGCAGTTCTTC
cdr3_aa: CASSVVKGGRQARPEQFF

clone_size: .
v_call: TRBV19
d_call: TRBD1
j_call: TRBJ1-1
cdr3_nt: TGTGCCAGTAGCCTTGGACAGGGCCTGGTTAGCCAAGCTTTCTTT
cdr3_aa: CASSLGQGLVSQAFF